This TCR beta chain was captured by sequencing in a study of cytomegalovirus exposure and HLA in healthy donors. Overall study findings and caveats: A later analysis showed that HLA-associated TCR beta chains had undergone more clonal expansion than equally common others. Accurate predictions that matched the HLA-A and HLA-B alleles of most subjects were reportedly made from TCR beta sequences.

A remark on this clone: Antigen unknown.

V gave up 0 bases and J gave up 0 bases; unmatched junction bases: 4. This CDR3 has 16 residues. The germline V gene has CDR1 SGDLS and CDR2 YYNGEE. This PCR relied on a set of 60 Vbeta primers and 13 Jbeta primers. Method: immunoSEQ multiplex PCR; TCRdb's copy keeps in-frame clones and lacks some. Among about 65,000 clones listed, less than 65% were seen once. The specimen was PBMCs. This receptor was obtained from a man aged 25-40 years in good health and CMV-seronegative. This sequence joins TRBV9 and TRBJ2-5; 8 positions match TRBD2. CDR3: CASSVGTGGYQETQYF. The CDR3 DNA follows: TGTGCCAGCAGCGTAGGTACGGGGGGGTACCAAGAGACCCAGTACTTC.